Shown below are 32 T cell receptor beta chains from a single sample sequenced in a study of technical replicates of blood from a handful of donors. Clones were read by immunoSEQ multiplex PCR, and TCRdb kept only the in-frame ones, dropping some. The sample contains around 93,000 clones, about 94% of which appear only once. The source material was T cells isolated from PBMCs. These receptors were taken from a human donor in good health.

The gene calls are TRBV29-1 and TRBJ2-2; D call uncertain. Germline CDR1 and CDR2: SQVTM and ANQGSEA. The CDR3 extends over 14 amino acids. V dropped 3 bases and J dropped 4 bases, with 12 bases sitting between them. Here the CDR3 reads CSVEITGSTGELFF. In DNA form, the CDR3 reads TGCAGCGTTGAGATTACCGGGTCCACCGGGGAGCTGTTTTTT.

The V gene is TRBV30, the J gene TRBJ2-1; TRBD2 matches at 12 bases. After removal of 0 bases from V and 2 bases from J, the junction contained 8 bases not matched to a gene. The CDR3 has 18 residues. Per germline, CDR1 GTSNPN and CDR2 SVGIG (reference sequence). CDR3 sequence (DNA): TGTGCCTGGAGTGTACGACTAGCGGGAGAACCGACCTACAATGAGCAGTTCTTC. This codes for CAWSVRLAGEPTYNEQFF. The whole variable domain, remainder taken from reference TRBV30 and TRBJ2-1, is SQTIHQWPATLVQPVGSPLSLECTVEGTSNPNLYWYRQAAGRGLQLLFYSVGIGQISSEVPQNLSASRPQDRQFILSSKKLLLSDSGFYLCAWSVRLAGEPTYNEQFFGPGTRLTVL.

This rearrangement joins TRBV4-1 to TRBJ1-2; D uncertain. Trimming shortened V by 0 bases and J by 1 base, and 9 bases separated the two germline ends. There are 15 residues in the CDR3. The germline V gene has CDR1 MGHRA and CDR2 YSYEKL. The CDR3, as DNA: TGCGCCAGCAGCCAAGATCCCGGGAATAACTATGGCTACACCTTC. Protein sequence: CASSQDPGNNYGYTF.

As concerns this clone: Other DNA sequences from this sample encode an identical CDR3 as well. The V and J genes are TRBV6-4 and TRBJ2-1; 8 bases line up with TRBD2. J was trimmed by 3 bases and V by 0 bases; bases with no gene match: 1. Looked up from germline, CDR1 is MRHNA and CDR2 is SNTAGT. The CDR3 has 15 amino acids. As DNA, the CDR3 is TGTGCCAGCAGTGACTCCAGCGGGAGCTACAATGAGCAGTTCTTC. It yields the protein CASSDSSGSYNEQFF.

The chain combines TRBV7-2 with TRBJ2-7; TRBD1 aligns across 9 bases. The CDR3 length is 14 residues. V shed 5 bases and J 0 bases; nucleotides not matched to a gene: 2. Germline-derived CDR1 and CDR2 are SGHTA and FQGNSA. The CDR3 DNA follows: TGTGCCAGCAGCCGGGACAGGGCCTCCTACGAGCAGTACTTC. As protein: CASSRDRASYEQYF.

The gene calls are TRBV7-8 and TRBJ1-5, with 10 bases that match TRBD1. V lost 6 bases, J lost 6 bases, and 2 bases stayed unmatched. The germline CDR1 and CDR2 sequences are SGHVS and FQNEAQ. CDR3 length: 13 residues. The CDR3 protein is CASSRQGAQPQHF. The CDR3 DNA reads as TGTGCCAGCAGTCGACAGGGGGCTCAGCCCCAGCATTTT.

The chain combines TRBV27 with TRBJ1-5; 7 bases fit TRBD1. The CDR3 spans 17 residues. Per germline, CDR1 MNHEY and CDR2 SMNVEV (reference sequence). Trimming cost V 7 bases and J 0 bases; bases outside gene matches: 12. CDR3 loop: CASMGTAQLISNQPQHF. CDR3 sequence (DNA): TGTGCCAGCATGGGGACAGCGCAGCTTATTAGCAATCAGCCCCAGCATTTT.

The chain links TRBV18 to TRBJ2-7, with 9 positions matching TRBD2. The CDR3 has 16 residues. Losses at the gene ends were 3 bases for V and 2 bases for J; bases not matched to a gene: 8. Germline V gene sequence: CDR1 KGHSH, CDR2 LQKENI. The CDR3 here is CASSPFASGITYEQYF. For the CDR3, the DNA is TGTGCCAGCTCACCGTTCGCTAGCGGGATAACCTACGAGCAGTACTTC. Complete variable domain (other parts from reference TRBV18 and TRBJ2-7): NAGVMQNPRHLVRRRGQEARLRCSPMKGHSHVYWYRQLPEEGLKFMVYLQKENIIDESGMPKERFSAEFPKEGPSILRIQQVVRGDSAAYFCASSPFASGITYEQYFGPGTRLTVT.

The chain recombines TRBV29-1 with TRBJ1-5; tentatively, D is TRBD1 (6 bases). Trimming took off 4 bases at V and 2 bases at J, with 18 bases between the two ends. Germline lookup yields CDR1 SQVTM and CDR2 ANQGSEA. This CDR3 has 16 residues. The CDR3 here is CSVGSGGAGGNQPQHF. For the CDR3, the DNA is TGCAGCGTTGGAAGTGGGGGTGCAGGGGGCAATCAGCCCCAGCATTTT.

The V gene is TRBV9, the J gene TRBJ2-2; TRBD2 aligns across 9 bases. With 2 bases clipped from V and 4 bases from J, the junction kept 18 bases outside the gene matches. The germline CDR1 and CDR2 sequences are SGDLS and YYNGEE. The CDR3 contains 20 residues. CDR3 DNA sequence: TGTGCCAGCAGCGTTAACACCGGGAGGTTAGCGGGAGAGTTCACCGGGGAGCTGTTTTTT. Its protein product is CASSVNTGRLAGEFTGELFF. Drawing the rest from reference TRBV9 and TRBJ2-2, the complete variable domain is DSGVTQTPKHLITATGQRVTLRCSPRSGDLSVYWYQQSLDQGLQFLIQYYNGEERAKGNILERFSAQQFPDLHSELNLSSLELGDSALYFCASSVNTGRLAGEFTGELFFGEGSRLTVL.

The chain links TRBV10-3 to TRBJ1-5; 9 nucleotides match TRBD1. V gave up 5 bases and J gave up 5 bases; unmatched junction bases: 1. Germline V CDR1 and CDR2: ENHRY, SYGVKD. The CDR3 consists of 13 residues. The CDR3 sequence: CAISWDRDQPQHF. Here the CDR3 DNA reads TGTGCCATCAGTTGGGACAGGGATCAGCCCCAGCATTTT.

This clone has just one count. The genes are TRBV4-1 and TRBJ2-3; maybe TRBD1 (5 bases). The V end lost 4 bases, the J end lost 2 bases, and 16 bases lay between the germline ends. The CDR3 runs 16 residues. Per the germline V gene, CDR1 is MGHRA and CDR2 is YSYEKL. CDR3 DNA: TGCGCCAGCAGCCCGCAAATAAGACAGCCCACAGATACGCAGTATTTT. Its translation: CASSPQIRQPTDTQYF.

CDR3 protein: CASGLLAGGPGTDTQYF. The CDR3 DNA is TGTGCCAGTGGATTACTAGCGGGAGGGCCCGGCACAGATACGCAGTATTTT. The chain joins TRBV19 to TRBJ2-3; 13 positions agree with TRBD2. CDR1 is LNHDA, CDR2 SQIVND, per germline (reference sequence). This CDR3 has 17 residues. The junction had 9 bases not matched to a gene; V was cut back by 8 bases and J by 1 base.

J is TRBJ2-7 and V is TRBV2, with 8 bases matching TRBD1. The germline V gene encodes CDR1 SNHLY and CDR2 FYNNEI. The length of the CDR3 is 13 residues. The V gene end was trimmed by 7 bases and the J gene end by 4 bases; junction bases not matched to a gene: 6. The CDR3 protein is CASNAGQVYEQYF. CDR3 bases: TGTGCCAGCAACGCGGGACAGGTGTACGAGCAGTACTTC.

The V call is TRBV6-6, the J call TRBJ1-3; D is ambiguous. CDR1 MNHNY and CDR2 SVGAGI come from the germline V gene (reference sequence). The ends were cut back, 2 bases at V and 0 bases at J, with 8 bases in the middle. The CDR3 loop spans 15 amino acids. CDR3 in amino acids: CASSYEVISGNTIYF. The CDR3 nucleotides read TGTGCCAGCAGTTACGAGGTGATCTCTGGAAACACCATATATTTT.

The chain links TRBV6-1 to TRBJ1-5; D gene uncertain. V shed 7 bases and J shed 4 bases, with 11 bases lying between them. The germline CDR1 and CDR2 sequences are MNHNS and SASEGT. The CDR3 has 13 residues. The CDR3: CASTQTINQPQHF. CDR3 sequence (DNA): TGTGCCAGCACTCAGACAATTAATCAGCCCCAGCATTTT.

This clone has just a few counts. J is TRBJ1-4 and V is TRBV18; a possible D gene is TRBD1 (5 bases). The CDR3 has 15 amino acids. The germline CDR1 and CDR2 sequences are KGHSH and LQKENI. Trimming cost V 0 bases and J 7 bases, with 12 bases left between them. DNA for the CDR3: TGTGCCAGCTCACCACCTATTGGACAAGGTGAAAAACTGTTTTTT. It translates to CASSPPIGQGEKLFF.

V is TRBV7-8 and J is TRBJ1-4, with 10 bases lining up with TRBD1. Germline V gene data show CDR1 as SGHVS and CDR2 as FQNEAQ. Unmatched junction bases numbered 4, after V lost 1 base and J lost 8 bases. The CDR3 is 15 residues long. CDR3 nucleotides: TGTGCCAGCAGCTTAGTATGGACAGGGGGGGAAAAACTGTTTTTT. This translates into CASSLVWTGGEKLFF.

V usage is TRBV30 and J usage is TRBJ1-5, with TRBD1 as a possible D gene (6 bases). The germline V gene encodes CDR1 GTSNPN and CDR2 SVGIG (reference sequence). This CDR3 has 15 amino acids. V was cut by 5 bases and J by 1 base, with 15 bases left in between. For the CDR3, the DNA is TGTGCCTGGGAGGGACACCCCCGAAGCAATCAGCCCCAGCATTTT. It encodes CAWEGHPRSNQPQHF.

The gene calls are TRBV19 and TRBJ1-5; 8 nucleotides match TRBD1. V lost 0 bases and J lost 5; bases outside the gene matches: 6. This CDR3 has 16 amino acids. Germline V gene data show CDR1 as LNHDA and CDR2 as SQIVND (reference sequence). The DNA of the CDR3 is TGTGCCAGTAGTATAGACAGGGGGCGTCGGGATCAGCCCCAGCATTTT. Translation gives CASSIDRGRRDQPQHF.

This clone occurred once. The rearrangement joins TRBV6-5 to TRBJ2-2; 10 bases line up with TRBD2. In germline, CDR1 is MNHEY, CDR2 SVGAGI. With V trimmed by 6 bases and J by 0 bases, 1 base remained unmatched. CDR3 length: 15 residues. The CDR3, as DNA: TGTGCCAGCAGAGGACTAGCGGCGAACACCGGGGAGCTGTTTTTT. Its protein product is CASRGLAANTGELFF.

The chain recombines TRBV7-2 with TRBJ2-5; tentatively, D is TRBD1 (5 bases). The germline V gene encodes CDR1 SGHTA and CDR2 FQGNSA. Trimming took 4 bases from V and 2 from J, leaving 11 bases between them. This CDR3 comprises 14 residues. The CDR3 sequence: CASSSRQTQETQYF. In DNA form, the CDR3 reads TGTGCCAGCAGCTCAAGACAGACACAAGAGACCCAGTACTTC.

The chain combines TRBV4-3 with TRBJ1-4; D remains unclear. CDR1 and CDR2 from the germline V gene are LGHNA and YSLEER. With 3 bases removed from V and 7 bases from J, the gap between germline ends came to 12 bases. This CDR3 contains 14 residues. CDR3 coding DNA: TGCGCCAGCAGCCAGGATCGAGGAGGTGAAAAACTGTTTTTT. Translating gives CASSQDRGGEKLFF.

The chain has TRBV6-1 and TRBJ2-7; perhaps TRBD2 as D (5 bases). The CDR3 is made up of 14 amino acids. The V gene lost 4 bases and the J gene lost 0 bases, with 10 bases spanning the gap. The germline CDR1 and CDR2 sequences are MNHNS and SASEGT. The CDR3 nucleotides are TGTGCCAGCAGTGTGACGGGGAGCTCCTACGAGCAGTACTTC. It codes for CASSVTGSSYEQYF.

V is TRBV27 and J is TRBJ2-7; D is possibly TRBD1 (6 bases). The CDR3 runs 17 residues. Trimming shortened V by 5 bases and J by 0 bases, and 20 bases separated the two germline ends. Germline V gene sequence: CDR1 MNHEY, CDR2 SMNVEV (reference sequence). The CDR3 DNA sequence: TGTGCCAGCAGTCCAATTTCCACAGGGACCTACTCCTACGAGCAGTACTTC. Translation gives CASSPISTGTYSYEQYF.

The rearrangement links TRBV4-1 to TRBJ2-4; D remains unclear. With 0 bases removed from V and 7 bases from J, the gap between germline ends came to 4 bases. CDR1 is MGHRA, CDR2 YSYEKL, per germline. This CDR3 contains 12 residues. CDR3 nucleotide sequence: TGCGCCAGCAGCCAAGATGCGAACATTCAGTACTTC. This codes for CASSQDANIQYF.

The rearrangement links TRBV5-6 to TRBJ2-5, with TRBD2 matching 7 bases. The V gene's germline CDR1 is SGHDT and CDR2 YYEEEE. The CDR3 has 18 residues. V lost 1 base to trimming and J lost 4 bases; unmatched junction nucleotides: 16. CDR3 sequence: CASSLLGLMRVKAETQYF. In DNA, the CDR3 is TGTGCCAGCAGCTTGCTGGGACTAATGAGGGTCAAAGCAGAGACCCAGTACTTC.

V gene TRBV6-1 combines with J gene TRBJ2-7; maybe TRBD1 (5 bases). V was cut by 8 bases and J by 2 bases, with 10 bases left in between. The CDR3 consists of 12 residues. The germline V gene encodes CDR1 MNHNS and CDR2 SASEGT. The CDR3 is CASCQGPYEQYF. Here the CDR3 DNA reads TGTGCCAGCTGCCAGGGCCCCTACGAGCAGTACTTC.

In its sample, this clone was seen once. The chain employs TRBV11-2 and TRBJ2-3; D is possibly TRBD1 (6 bases). Germline CDR1 SGHAT, CDR2 FQNNGV. The CDR3 runs 18 residues. V lost 5 bases and J 2 bases, leaving 23 bases between the germline ends. The CDR3 region is CASSLRGITLGLTDTQYF. The CDR3 nucleotides are TGTGCCAGCAGCCTGAGGGGGATCACCCTCGGGCTCACAGATACGCAGTATTTT.

V usage is TRBV4-3 and J usage is TRBJ2-7, with D tentatively TRBD2 (5 bases). Germline CDR1 is LGHNA and CDR2 is YSLEER. Trimming pared 4 bases from V and 5 bases from J, leaving 15 bases between. The CDR3 is made up of 14 amino acids. Here the CDR3 reads CASSPPGFLNEQYF. The CDR3 DNA sequence: TGCGCCAGCAGCCCCCCGGGGTTTTTGAACGAGCAGTACTTC.

This clone was seen only once. The V and J genes are TRBV9 and TRBJ1-1, with D possibly TRBD1 on 6 matching bases. Germline-derived CDR1 and CDR2 are SGDLS and YYNGEE. The CDR3 length is 15 residues. V shed 0 bases and J shed 4 bases, with 13 bases lying between them. CDR3 loop: CASSVDATGFTEAFF. CDR3 DNA sequence: TGTGCCAGCAGCGTAGACGCGACAGGTTTCACTGAAGCTTTCTTT.

The genes are TRBV19 and TRBJ1-5; 10 bases fit TRBD1. The CDR3 sequence is 12 residues long. The germline CDR1 and CDR2 sequences are LNHDA and SQIVND (reference sequence). V was clipped by 8 bases and J by 5 bases; unmatched bases: 0. Here the CDR3 reads CASGQGDQPQHF. CDR3 sequence (DNA): TGTGCCAGTGGACAGGGGGATCAGCCCCAGCATTTT.